This entry lists 15 T cell receptor beta chains sequenced from one sample in a study of OX40 agonist ivuxolimab in advanced cancers. The data were produced by immunoSEQ multiplex PCR, yet TCRdb's version contains in-frame clones alone and is incomplete. Of over 55,000 clones in the sample, 80% are singletons; the top ten hold 8.2%. The specimen was CD4+ or CD8+ T cells sorted from blood, collected in a trial of the OX40 agonist ivuxolimab. The origin of the receptors is an adult with an advanced solid tumor such as melanoma, head and neck, liver or kidney cancer.

This chain uses TRBV19 with TRBJ2-5; the D gene is possibly TRBD2 (5 bases). The length of the CDR3 is 14 residues. CDR1 and CDR2 from the germline V gene are LNHDA and SQIVND (reference sequence). With 3 bases removed from V and 1 base from J, the gap between germline ends came to 9 bases. CDR3 in amino acids: CASSIPGVQETQYF. Here the CDR3 DNA reads TGTGCCAGTAGTATTCCCGGGGTCCAAGAGACCCAGTACTTC.

As DNA, the CDR3 is TGTGCCAGCAGCCAATCACTGGGAGGAGGGTCCGAGCAGTACTTC. Amino acid sequence: CASSQSLGGGSEQYF. The rearrangement joins TRBV14 to TRBJ2-7; D possibly corresponds to TRBD2 (6 bases). This CDR3 has 15 amino acids. V lost 2 bases and J lost 6, with 17 bases in between. CDR1 and CDR2 from the germline V gene are SGHDN and FVKESK. Full variable domain (remainder filled in from reference TRBV14 and TRBJ2-7): EAGVTQFPSHSVIEKGQTVTLRCDPISGHDNLYWYRRVMGKEIKFLLHFVKESKQDESGMPNNRFLAERTGGTYSTLKVQPAELEDSGVYFCASSQSLGGGSEQYFGPGTRLTVT.

J is TRBJ1-1 and V is TRBV5-5; weak D call: TRBD1 (5 bases). Trimming stripped 4 bases from V and 0 bases from J, with 16 bases between. This CDR3 spans 16 amino acids. CDR1 and CDR2 (germline): SGHKS, YYEKEE (reference sequence). CDR3 protein: CASSRLVTDMNTEAFF. Written as DNA, the CDR3 is TGTGCCAGCAGCCGCTTGGTGACAGACATGAACACTGAAGCTTTCTTT.

CDR3 DNA sequence: TGTGCCACCAGCAGAGAGACAGTTTTTAGCTCCTACGAGCAGTACGTC. Its protein product is CATSRETVFSSYEQYV. The rearrangement links TRBV15 to TRBJ2-7; perhaps TRBD1 as D (5 bases). The CDR3 length is 16 residues. V was clipped by 0 bases and J by 0 bases, with 12 bases between them. Germline-derived CDR1 and CDR2 are LNHNV and YYDKDF (reference sequence).

V gene TRBV6-5 combines with J gene TRBJ1-5, with a possible D match to TRBD1 (6 bases). V lost 6 bases to trimming and J lost 3 bases, with 9 bases between them. The CDR3 is 13 residues long. Per the germline V gene, CDR1 is MNHEY and CDR2 is SVGAGI. Written as DNA, the CDR3 is TGTGCCAGCAGATGGACAGCCAATCAGCCCCAGCATTTT. This sequence encodes CASRWTANQPQHF.

This chain links TRBV27 with TRBJ2-6; 7 positions agree with TRBD1. The trim removed 5 bases at V and 2 bases at J, leaving 6 bases unmatched. Germline CDR1 is MNHEY and CDR2 is SMNVEV (reference sequence). The CDR3 length is 16 residues. The CDR3 nucleotides are TGTGCCAGCAGTGCCTTGACAGGGACTGGGGCCAACGTCCTGACTTTC. It yields the protein CASSALTGTGANVLTF.

The genes are TRBV19 and TRBJ1-2; D uncertain. Germline values: CDR1 LNHDA, CDR2 SQIVND (reference sequence). Between the trimmed V and J ends, which lost 7 bases and 4 bases, there was a span of 16 bases. The CDR3 has 14 amino acids. The DNA for the CDR3 is TGTGCCAGTAATAGGCAGACCGGCGGCTATGGCTACACCTTC. Amino acids: CASNRQTGGYGYTF. The full variable domain, with the rest looked up from reference TRBV19 and TRBJ1-2, is DGGITQSPKYLFRKEGQNVTLSCEQNLNHDAMYWYRQDPGQGLRLIYYSQIVNDFQKGDIAEGYSVSREKKESFPLTVTSAQKNPTAFYLCASNRQTGGYGYTFGSGTRLTVV.

The rearrangement joins TRBV10-3 to TRBJ1-5, with D unclear. V was pared by 8 bases and J by 0 bases, with 11 bases between. This CDR3 has 14 residues. Germline V gene sequence: CDR1 ENHRY, CDR2 SYGVKD. The CDR3 is CAIAPQDSNQPQHF. The CDR3 nucleotides are TGTGCCATCGCACCGCAGGATAGCAATCAGCCCCAGCATTTT.

The chain carries TRBV4-2 and TRBJ1-5; D ambiguous. The CDR3 loop spans 13 amino acids. Per the germline V gene, CDR1 is LGHNA and CDR2 is YNFKEQ. V was clipped by 4 bases and J by 7 bases, with 11 bases between them. CDR3 DNA: TGTGCCAGCAGCCTCAATAAGGGACAGCCCCAGCATTTT. As protein: CASSLNKGQPQHF.

The J gene is TRBJ2-7, the V gene TRBV15; perhaps D is TRBD1 or TRBD2 (5 bases each). The CDR3 contains 15 residues. CDR1 and CDR2 from the germline V gene are LNHNV and YYDKDF (reference sequence). Trimming stripped 4 bases from V and 0 bases from J, with 13 bases between. The CDR3 loop reads CATSISGTVSYEQYF. The CDR3 bases are TGTGCCACCAGCATTTCCGGGACGGTCTCCTACGAGCAGTACTTC.

The chain carries TRBV9 and TRBJ2-3, with 8 bases identical to TRBD2. The V and J ends lost 0 bases and 0 bases, in that order; junction bases with no gene match: 6. Germline assignment: CDR1 SGDLS and CDR2 YYNGEE. The CDR3 is made up of 17 amino acids. DNA of the CDR3: TGTGCCAGCAGCGTAGGTAGTAGCGGGACTAGCACAGATACGCAGTATTTT. It yields the protein CASSVGSSGTSTDTQYF.

V gene TRBV14 combines with J gene TRBJ1-1; TRBD1 might be the D (5 bases). The CDR3 is made up of 17 amino acids. CDR1 SGHDN and CDR2 FVKESK come from the germline V gene. Trimming took 1 base from V and 4 from J, leaving 19 bases between them. In DNA, the CDR3 is TGTGCCAGCAGCCAAGTTACGGGGTTATGGGGGAGCACTGAAGCTTTCTTT. Translation gives CASSQVTGLWGSTEAFF.

This clone has just one count. The V call is TRBV27, the J call TRBJ1-6, with 9 bases lining up with TRBD1. Trimming cost V 4 bases and J 6 bases; bases outside gene matches: 4. This CDR3 has 15 amino acids. The germline V gene has CDR1 MNHEY and CDR2 SMNVEV (reference sequence). The CDR3 DNA is TGTGCCAGCAGTTCGGACAGGGGATTTAATTCACCCCTCCACTTT. Its protein product is CASSSDRGFNSPLHF.

V and J are TRBV7-6 and TRBJ1-3; no firm D call. Trimming removed 3 bases at V and 0 bases at J, with 9 bases between. The CDR3 has 15 residues. Germline CDR1 is SGHVS and CDR2 is FNYEAQ. The CDR3 DNA follows: TGTGCCAGCAGCTTGTGGTCTGACTCTGGAAACACCATATATTTT. It translates to CASSLWSDSGNTIYF.

This chain uses TRBV6-1 with TRBJ1-2; no clear D gene. The germline gives CDR1 MNHNS, CDR2 SASEGT. The CDR3 length is 14 residues. V dropped 3 bases and J dropped 7 bases, with 15 bases sitting between them. The CDR3 loop is CASSEILNSGGYTF. The CDR3, as DNA: TGTGCCAGCAGTGAGATTCTCAATTCGGGTGGCTACACCTTC.